One and the same sample provided the 23 T cell receptor beta chains below, sequenced in a study of neurological immune-mediated disorders. MiXCR was run by TCRdb on the 5' RACE reads, yielding one entry per CDR3 protein. The top ten hold 7.9% of the sample, which has approximately 80,000 distinct CDR3 sequences, over 4.5% seen once. The time point: longitudinal time-point 2. The source material was PBMCs. Receptors were obtained from a woman in her sixties with multiple sclerosis.

This clonotype was seen ten or more times. The V gene is TRBV5-1, the J gene TRBJ1-1; TRBD1 is a possible D gene (5 bases). This CDR3 is 15 amino acids long. The germline V and J ends were trimmed by 4 bases and 5 bases, with 18 bases remaining between them. Germline CDR1 and CDR2: SGHRS and YFSETQ. The CDR3 DNA is TGCGCCAGCAGCCCCCCTGGCGGGGCAGGAACTGAAGCTTTCTTT. Residues: CASSPPGGAGTEAFF. Using reference TRBV5-1 and TRBJ1-1 for the parts outside the CDR3, the full variable domain is KAGVTQTPRYLIKTRGQQVTLSCSPISGHRSVSWYQQTPGQGLQFLFEYFSETQRNKGNFPGRFSGRQFSNSRSEMNVSTLELGDSALYLCASSPPGGAGTEAFFGQGTRLTVV.

The sample holds many counts of this clonotype. V is TRBV7-6 and J is TRBJ1-4; D might be TRBD1 (6 bases). This CDR3 is 15 amino acids long. Between the trimmed V and J ends, which lost 8 bases and 6 bases, there was a span of 19 bases. From germline, CDR1 is SGHVS and CDR2 FNYEAQ. The CDR3 DNA reads TGTGCCAGCCGGTCGGTGGCCAGGGGATATGAAAAACTGTTTTTT. It translates to CASRSVARGYEKLFF.

In this sample, this clonotype turned up many times. The junction and the germline gene differ at one end; a read error may be behind it. The chain has TRBV25-1 and TRBJ1-1, with D perhaps TRBD1 (5 bases). Germline V CDR1 and CDR2: MGHDK, SYGVNS. CDR3 length: 16 residues. CDR3 bases: TGTGCCAGCAGCGAATACCGGGGCCTGGAAGGAACTGAAGCTTTCTTT. Amino acid sequence: CASSEYRGLEGTEAFF.

This clonotype occurred many times. The chain uses TRBV28 and TRBJ2-7, with unresolved D. The CDR3 is made up of 12 amino acids. The V gene lost 2 bases and the J gene lost 0 bases, with 2 bases spanning the gap. The germline V gene has CDR1 MDHEN and CDR2 SYDVKM. CDR3 region: CASSLVSYEQYF. The CDR3 bases are TGTGCCAGCAGTTTAGTCTCCTACGAGCAGTACTTC.

This clonotype was counted many times. CDR3 in amino acids: CASSRDGPTNYGYTF. The CDR3 DNA is TGTGCCAGCAGTCGGGACGGCCCCACTAACTATGGCTACACCTTC. The chain couples TRBV12-3 or TRBV12-4 to TRBJ1-2, with D possibly matching TRBD1 (5 bases). This CDR3 has 15 residues. The ends were cut back, 5 bases at V and 0 bases at J, with 13 bases in the middle.

This clonotype was counted only a few times. The rearrangement links TRBV28 to TRBJ1-2; 7 nucleotides match TRBD1. Germline loops: CDR1 MDHEN, CDR2 SYDVKM. This CDR3 comprises 14 residues. V lost 5 bases to trimming and J lost 2 bases; unmatched junction nucleotides: 5. This CDR3 is CASSAPGQNYGYTF. DNA of the CDR3: TGTGCCAGCAGTGCTCCGGGACAGAACTATGGCTACACCTTC.

In this sample, this clonotype turned up many times. The rearrangement joins TRBV30 to TRBJ1-5; D gene uncertain. CDR1 is GTSNPN, CDR2 SVGIG, per germline (reference sequence). CDR3 length equals 15 residues. Trimming removed 2 bases at V and 3 bases at J, with 14 bases between. The CDR3 protein is CAWSLAGAFNQPQHF. The CDR3 nucleotides are TGTGCCTGGAGTTTGGCAGGCGCCTTCAATCAGCCCCAGCATTTT.

A few counts support this clonotype. The chain combines TRBV12-3 or TRBV12-4 with TRBJ2-1, with 10 positions matching TRBD1. V gave up 6 bases and J gave up 7 bases; unmatched junction bases: 9. The CDR3 loop spans 15 amino acids. The CDR3 loop reads CASSYAGTGVNEQFF. DNA of the CDR3: TGTGCCAGCAGCTACGCCGGGACAGGGGTAAATGAGCAGTTCTTC.

This chain uses TRBV7-2 with TRBJ1-1; D might be TRBD1 (6 bases). Between the trimmed V and J ends, which lost 2 bases and 4 bases, there was a span of 23 bases. The CDR3 contains 18 residues. Germline V gives CDR1 SGHTA, CDR2 FQGNSA. The CDR3 here is CASSLIRAGEILGTEAFF. The CDR3 DNA reads as TGTGCCAGCAGCTTAATTCGGGCAGGGGAAATTTTGGGCACTGAAGCTTTCTTT.

As regards this clonotype: A much larger clone is a single base away; this may be a read error. The chain combines TRBV4-1 with TRBJ2-3, with a weak D call TRBD2 (6 bases). Germline V gene sequence: CDR1 MGHRA, CDR2 YSYEKL. The length of the CDR3 is 15 residues. In DNA, the CDR3 is TGCGTCAGCAGCCTTCGGGACTCTAGCACAGATACGCAGTATTTT. Its protein product is CVSSLRDSSTDTQYF.

This clonotype has ten or more counts. The chain carries TRBV15 and TRBJ2-7, with 8 bases matching TRBD1. V gave up 5 bases and J gave up 4 bases; unmatched junction bases: 13. CDR1 and CDR2 from the germline V gene are LNHNV and YYDKDF (reference sequence). The CDR3 contains 16 residues. CDR3 sequence (DNA): TGTGCCACCAGCCCCCTGTGGACAGGGTCCTCATACGAGCAGTACTTC. Its protein product is CATSPLWTGSSYEQYF.

This clonotype was detected ten times or more. The J gene is TRBJ1-5, the V gene TRBV20-1, with TRBD1 matching 8 bases. V was clipped by 7 bases and J by 8 bases; unmatched bases: 10. CDR1 and CDR2 (germline): DFQATT, SNEGSKA (reference sequence). This CDR3 is 13 amino acids long. CDR3 loop: CSGDDTGGKPQHF. The CDR3 nucleotides read TGCAGTGGAGATGATACAGGGGGTAAGCCCCAGCATTTT.

The rearrangement uses TRBV5-6 and TRBJ2-3, with D perhaps assigned TRBD1 or TRBD2 (5 bases each). CDR1 and CDR2 from the germline V gene are SGHDT and YYEEEE. The CDR3 is made up of 15 amino acids. V shed 4 bases and J shed 5 bases, with 17 bases lying between them. CDR3 DNA sequence: TGTGCCAGCAGCGACCAGGGATTAGGGAGAGATACGCAGTATTTT. Translated: CASSDQGLGRDTQYF.

The sample holds many counts of this clonotype. This chain joins TRBV20-1 and TRBJ2-1; 8 bases match TRBD2. V dropped 5 bases and J dropped 5; count of bases not matched to a gene: 8. This CDR3 spans 14 amino acids. Germline loops: CDR1 DFQATT, CDR2 SNEGSKA (reference sequence). CDR3 DNA: TGCAGTGCTGGCGGTGAGCGGGGGCACAATGAGCAGTTCTTC. It specifies CSAGGERGHNEQFF.

The chain couples TRBV12-3 or TRBV12-4 to TRBJ1-1, with unresolved D. The V and J ends lost 2 bases and 3 bases respectively, with 7 bases between them. The CDR3 extends over 13 amino acids. CDR3 sequence: CASSLREDTEAFF. The CDR3 nucleotides read TGTGCCAGCAGTTTACGGGAGGACACTGAAGCTTTCTTT.

A remark on this clonotype: Sequence at one end of the junction differs from germline and may be a read error. The chain couples TRBV6-6 to TRBJ1-6; D ambiguous. In germline, CDR1 is MNHNY, CDR2 SVGAGI (reference sequence). This CDR3 has 12 amino acids. As DNA, the CDR3 is TGTGTCAGCAGAAGTAGAGGTTCACCCCTCCACTTT. Protein sequence: CVSRSRGSPLHF.

The sample holds many counts of this clonotype. The CDR3 is CASSRDTRQDTQYF. CDR3 nucleotides: TGTGCCAGCAGCCGGGACACAAGGCAAGATACGCAGTATTTT. This chain joins TRBV7-6 and TRBJ2-3; maybe TRBD1 (6 bases). Trimming pared 5 bases from V and 5 bases from J, leaving 14 bases between. CDR1 SGHVS and CDR2 FNYEAQ come from the germline V gene. The CDR3 runs 14 residues.

This clonotype was found a few times. The J gene is TRBJ1-2, the V gene TRBV18, with TRBD1 matching 8 bases. V was clipped by 1 base and J by 4 bases; unmatched bases: 5. The CDR3 runs to 15 residues. The germline V gene has CDR1 KGHSH and CDR2 LQKENI. CDR3 nucleotide sequence: TGTGCCAGCTCACCACTGGACAGGGCGAGCTATGGCTACACCTTC. Its protein product is CASSPLDRASYGYTF.

This clonotype was counted at least ten times. The chain carries TRBV2 and TRBJ1-5; 7 bases line up with TRBD1. This CDR3 comprises 13 residues. Germline V lookup: CDR1 SNHLY, CDR2 FYNNEI. V dropped 7 bases and J dropped 7; count of bases not matched to a gene: 7. The CDR3 here is CASIRDSGQPQHF. In DNA form, the CDR3 reads TGTGCCAGCATTAGGGACAGCGGCCAGCCCCAGCATTTT.

The sample holds many counts of this clonotype. V usage is TRBV5-1 and J usage is TRBJ1-5, with a tentative D call TRBD1 (5 bases). V gave up 4 bases and J gave up 6 bases, with 23 bases separating them. CDR3 length: 17 amino acids. CDR1 is SGHRS, CDR2 YFSETQ, per germline. For the CDR3, the DNA is TGCGCCAGCAGCCCCTACCCGGCGGGGCAGGCGGGTCAGCCCCAGCATTTT. Translation: CASSPYPAGQAGQPQHF.

The table lists this clonotype with a count of one. A much larger clone differs from this one at a single base, so this may be a read error. As DNA, the CDR3 is TGCAGTGCTCCAAACCCCTGGGGGCCCGGGGAGCTGTTTTTT. As protein: CSAPNPWGPGELFF. J is TRBJ2-2 and V is TRBV20-1; tentative D call: TRBD1 (6 bases). V gave up 5 bases and J gave up 6 bases, with 16 bases separating them. The CDR3 loop spans 14 amino acids. Looked up from germline, CDR1 is DFQATT and CDR2 is SNEGSKA (reference sequence).

In this sample, this clonotype turned up many times. The V gene is TRBV3-1, the J gene TRBJ2-2, with 10 bases identical to TRBD2. Germline V gene sequence: CDR1 LGHDT, CDR2 YNNKEL (reference sequence). V trimming: 1 base; J trimming: 3 bases; junction bases outside the gene matches: 5. The CDR3 spans 17 residues. CDR3 coding DNA: TGTGCCAGCAGCCAAGTAGCGGGGGGTTCGTACACCGGGGAGCTGTTTTTT. Translation: CASSQVAGGSYTGELFF.

This clonotype was detected ten times or more. This CDR3 reads CSVDPGASGETQYF. CDR3 DNA sequence: TGCAGCGTTGACCCTGGGGCTAGCGGGGAGACCCAGTACTTC. The gene calls are TRBV29-1 and TRBJ2-5; 8 bases align to TRBD2. The CDR3 consists of 14 residues. Germline lookup yields CDR1 SQVTM and CDR2 ANQGSEA. J was trimmed by 5 bases and V by 3 bases; bases with no gene match: 8. Combining the CDR3 with reference TRBV29-1 and TRBJ2-5 gives the whole variable domain SAVISQKPSRDICQRGTSLTIQCQVDSQVTMMFWYRQQPGQSLTLIATANQGSEATYESGFVIDKFPISRPNLTFSTLTVSNMSPEDSSIYLCSVDPGASGETQYFGPGTRLLVL.